This TCR beta chain was captured by sequencing in a study of blood T cell repertoires in COVID-19. The wider study: In each case, the material was cDNA or gDNA derived from T cells, B-cell-depleted T cells, or PBMCs.

Original processing notes: For nucleated cells, counts were estimated from reference gene primer amplification. Generated by immunoSEQ multiplex PCR, the TCRdb table keeps only in-frame clones and is missing some. The DNA gave D and trimming, while V, J and clone size come from that table. The sample records fewer than 250,000 clones, approximately 82% being singletons. V dropped 5 bases and J dropped 4 bases, with 18 bases sitting between them. Germline assignment: CDR1 LNHNV and CDR2 YYDKDF (reference sequence). The CDR3 is 16 residues long. This clonotype was sampled from a woman older than 75 with acute or convalescent COVID-19. This chain uses TRBV15 with TRBJ2-1, with D perhaps matching TRBD1 (6 bases). The sample taken for sequencing was peripheral blood. The CDR3, as DNA: TGTGCCACCAGCCTCACAGGGAGTATACAGTACAATGAGCAGTTCTTC. This sequence encodes CATSLTGSIQYNEQFF.